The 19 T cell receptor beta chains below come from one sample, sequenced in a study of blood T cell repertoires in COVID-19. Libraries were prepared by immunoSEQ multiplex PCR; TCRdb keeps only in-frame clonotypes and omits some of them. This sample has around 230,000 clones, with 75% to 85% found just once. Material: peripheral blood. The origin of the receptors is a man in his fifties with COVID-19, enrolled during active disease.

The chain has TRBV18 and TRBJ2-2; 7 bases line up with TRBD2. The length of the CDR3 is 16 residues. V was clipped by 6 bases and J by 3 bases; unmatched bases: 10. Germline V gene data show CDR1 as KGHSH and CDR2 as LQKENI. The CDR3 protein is CASSPTAGVYTGELFF. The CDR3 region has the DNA TGTGCCAGCTCCCCCACGGCGGGGGTTTACACCGGGGAGCTGTTTTTT.

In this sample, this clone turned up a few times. The CDR3 region has the DNA TGTGCCAGCAGTCCACAAGGACTAGCGCACTACAATGAGCAGTTCTTC. Residues: CASSPQGLAHYNEQFF. The chain carries TRBV28 and TRBJ2-1; TRBD2 agrees at 9 bases. This CDR3 has 16 residues. With 5 bases clipped from V and 3 bases from J, the junction kept 8 bases outside the gene matches. CDR1 MDHEN and CDR2 SYDVKM come from the germline V gene.

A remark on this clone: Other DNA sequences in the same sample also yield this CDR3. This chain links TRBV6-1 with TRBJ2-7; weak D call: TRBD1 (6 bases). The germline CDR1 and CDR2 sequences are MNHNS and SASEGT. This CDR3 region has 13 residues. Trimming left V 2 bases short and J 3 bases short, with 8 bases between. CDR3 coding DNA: TGTGCCAGCAGTGAAATACAGGGCTACGAGCAGTACTTC. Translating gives CASSEIQGYEQYF.

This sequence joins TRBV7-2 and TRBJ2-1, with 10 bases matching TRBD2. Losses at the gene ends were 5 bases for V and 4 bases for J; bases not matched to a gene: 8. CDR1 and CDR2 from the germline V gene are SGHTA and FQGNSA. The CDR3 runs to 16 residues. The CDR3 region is CASSPISGLAYNEQFF. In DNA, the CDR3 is TGTGCCAGCAGCCCCATATCGGGACTAGCGTACAATGAGCAGTTCTTC.

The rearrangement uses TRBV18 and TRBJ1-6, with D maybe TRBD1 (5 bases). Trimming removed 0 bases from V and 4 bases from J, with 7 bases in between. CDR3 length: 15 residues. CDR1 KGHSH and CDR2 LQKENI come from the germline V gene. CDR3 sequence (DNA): TGTGCCAGCTCACCACCCCCAGGGTATAATTCACCCCTCCACTTT. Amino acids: CASSPPPGYNSPLHF.

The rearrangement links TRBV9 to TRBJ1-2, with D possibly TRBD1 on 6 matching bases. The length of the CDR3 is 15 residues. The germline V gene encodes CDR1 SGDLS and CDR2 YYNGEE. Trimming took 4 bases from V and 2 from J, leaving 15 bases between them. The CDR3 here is CASSPRQDRNYGYTF. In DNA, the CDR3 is TGTGCCAGCAGCCCCCGGCAGGACAGAAACTATGGCTACACCTTC.

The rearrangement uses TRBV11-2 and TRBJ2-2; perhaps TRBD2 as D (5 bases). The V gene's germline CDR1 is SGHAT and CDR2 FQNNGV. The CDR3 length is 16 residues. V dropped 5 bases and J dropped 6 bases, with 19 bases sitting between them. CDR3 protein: CASSPAPGMSSGELFF. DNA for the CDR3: TGTGCCAGCAGCCCTGCCCCGGGGATGAGTTCCGGGGAGCTGTTTTTT.

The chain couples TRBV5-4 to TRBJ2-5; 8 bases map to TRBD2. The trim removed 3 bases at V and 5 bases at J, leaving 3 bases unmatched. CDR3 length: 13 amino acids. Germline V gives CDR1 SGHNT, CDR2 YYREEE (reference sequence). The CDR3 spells CASSSASGETQYF. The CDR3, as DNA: TGTGCCAGCAGCTCCGCTAGCGGGGAGACCCAGTACTTC. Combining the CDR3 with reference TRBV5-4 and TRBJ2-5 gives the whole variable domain ETGVTQSPTHLIKTRGQQVTLRCSSQSGHNTVSWYQQALGQGPQFIFQYYREEENGRGNFPPRFSGLQFPNYSSELNVNALELDDSALYLCASSSASGETQYFGPGTRLLVL.

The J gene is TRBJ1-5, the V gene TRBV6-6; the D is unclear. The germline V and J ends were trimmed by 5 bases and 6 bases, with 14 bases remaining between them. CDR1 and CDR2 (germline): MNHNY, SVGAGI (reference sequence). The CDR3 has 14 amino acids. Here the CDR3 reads CASSAWRGSQPQHF. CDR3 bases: TGTGCCAGCAGTGCTTGGCGTGGGAGTCAGCCCCAGCATTTT.

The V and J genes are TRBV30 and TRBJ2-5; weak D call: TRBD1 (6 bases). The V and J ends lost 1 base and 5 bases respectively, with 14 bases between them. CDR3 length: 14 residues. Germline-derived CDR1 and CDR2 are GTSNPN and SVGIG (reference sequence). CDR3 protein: CAWSDYRVGETQYF. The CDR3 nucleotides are TGTGCCTGGAGTGACTACAGGGTGGGGGAGACCCAGTACTTC.

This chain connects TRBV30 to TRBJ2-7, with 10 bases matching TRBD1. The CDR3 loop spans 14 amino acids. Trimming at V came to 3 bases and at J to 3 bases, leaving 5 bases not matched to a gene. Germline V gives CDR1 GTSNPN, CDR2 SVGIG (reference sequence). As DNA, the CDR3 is TGTGCCTGGAGAGGGACAGGGGCTTTCTACGAGCAGTACTTC. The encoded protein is CAWRGTGAFYEQYF.

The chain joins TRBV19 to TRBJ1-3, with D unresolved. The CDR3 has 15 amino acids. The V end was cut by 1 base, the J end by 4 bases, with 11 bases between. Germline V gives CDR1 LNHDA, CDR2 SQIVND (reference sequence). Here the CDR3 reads CASSIVSGFGNTIYF. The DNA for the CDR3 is TGTGCCAGTAGTATAGTCTCGGGTTTCGGAAACACCATATATTTT.

CDR3 region: CASIGGGLNEQFF. The CDR3 nucleotides are TGTGCCAGCATCGGGGGGGGGTTAAATGAGCAGTTCTTC. This chain uses TRBV6-5 with TRBJ2-1, with 8 positions matching TRBD2. The CDR3 covers 13 residues. Germline CDR1 and CDR2: MNHEY and SVGAGI. J was trimmed by 7 bases and V by 7 bases; bases with no gene match: 6.

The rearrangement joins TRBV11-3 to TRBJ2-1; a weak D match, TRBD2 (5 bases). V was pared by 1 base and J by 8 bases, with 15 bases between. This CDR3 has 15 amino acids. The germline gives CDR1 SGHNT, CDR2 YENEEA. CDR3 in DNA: TGTGCCAGCAGCTTAGGTCTGGAGAGCGGATATGAGCAGTTCTTC. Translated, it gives CASSLGLESGYEQFF. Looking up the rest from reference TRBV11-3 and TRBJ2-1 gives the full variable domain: EAGVVQSPRYKIIEKKQPVAFWCNPISGHNTLYWYLQNLGQGPELLIRYENEEAVDDSQLPKDRFSAERLKGVDSTLKIQPAELGDSAVYLCASSLGLESGYEQFFGPGTRLTVL.

As DNA, the CDR3 is TGTGCCAGTAGTTCTCAAAGGCTAGCTAAGTACAATGAGCAGTTCTTC. This gives the protein CASSSQRLAKYNEQFF. The J gene is TRBJ2-1, the V gene TRBV19, with D tentatively TRBD2 (5 bases). Germline CDR1 reads LNHDA; CDR2 reads SQIVND (reference sequence). Trimming took 5 bases from V and 4 from J, leaving 18 bases between them. This CDR3 has 16 amino acids.

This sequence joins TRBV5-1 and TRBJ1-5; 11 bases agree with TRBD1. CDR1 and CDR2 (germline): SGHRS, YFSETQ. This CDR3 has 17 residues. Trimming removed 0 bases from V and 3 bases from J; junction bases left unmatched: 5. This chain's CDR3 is CASSLDGQGAINQPQHF. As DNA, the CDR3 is TGCGCCAGCAGCTTGGACGGACAGGGGGCGATCAATCAGCCCCAGCATTTT.

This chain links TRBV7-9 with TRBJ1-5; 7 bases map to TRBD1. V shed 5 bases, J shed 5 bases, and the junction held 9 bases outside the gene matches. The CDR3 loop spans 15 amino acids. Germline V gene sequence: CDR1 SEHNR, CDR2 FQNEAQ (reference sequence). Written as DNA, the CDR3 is TGTGCCAGCAGCAGTCCCGGACAGGAAGATCAGCCCCAGCATTTT. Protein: CASSSPGQEDQPQHF. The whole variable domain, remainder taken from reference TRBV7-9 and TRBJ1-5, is DTGVSQNPRHKITKRGQNVTFRCDPISEHNRLYWYRQTLGQGPEFLTYFQNEAQLEKSRLLSDRFSAERPKGSFSTLEIQRTEQGDSAMYLCASSSPGQEDQPQHFGDGTRLSIL.

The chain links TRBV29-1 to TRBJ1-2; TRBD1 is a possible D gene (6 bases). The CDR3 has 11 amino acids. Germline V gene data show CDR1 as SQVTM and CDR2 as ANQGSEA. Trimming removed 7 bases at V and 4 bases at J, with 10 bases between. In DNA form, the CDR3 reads TGCAGCGCTGAGGACAGCTATGGCTACACCTTC. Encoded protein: CSAEDSYGYTF.

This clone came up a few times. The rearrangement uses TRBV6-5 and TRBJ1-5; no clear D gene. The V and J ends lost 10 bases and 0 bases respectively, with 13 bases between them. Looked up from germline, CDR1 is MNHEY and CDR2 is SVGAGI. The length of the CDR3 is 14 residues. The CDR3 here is CATSGTDSNQPQHF. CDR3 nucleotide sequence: TGTGCCACAAGCGGAACGGATAGCAATCAGCCCCAGCATTTT.